The 11 T cell receptor beta chains reported below all come from one sample, sequenced in a study of cytomegalovirus exposure and HLA in healthy donors. A multiplex PCR was run with 60 Vbeta primers and 13 Jbeta primers. Here immunoSEQ multiplex PCR was the method, and the copy in TCRdb shows in-frame clones only, minus some. The table records around 110,000 clones, approximately 80% of them present only once. Sequencing used PBMCs. Source of these receptors: a man aged 25-40 years in good health and CMV-seropositive.

The V and J genes are TRBV27 and TRBJ2-5, with TRBD2 identical over 7 bases. The CDR3 totals 14 residues. Germline-derived CDR1 and CDR2 are MNHEY and SMNVEV (reference sequence). V shed 5 bases, J shed 5 bases, and the junction held 8 bases outside the gene matches. The CDR3 region is CASSGAGAAETQYF. The CDR3 DNA is TGTGCCAGCAGTGGGGCGGGAGCGGCCGAGACCCAGTACTTC.

The V gene is TRBV6-5, the J gene TRBJ1-1, with D hard to call. V was trimmed by 8 bases and J by 2 bases, leaving 15 bases between them. The germline gives CDR1 MNHEY, CDR2 SVGAGI. The CDR3 extends over 14 amino acids. The CDR3 DNA reads as TGTGCCAGCCTCTCGCAGTATCCCAACACTGAAGCTTTCTTT. Its translation: CASLSQYPNTEAFF.

The chain has TRBV18 and TRBJ2-5, with D uncertain. V was cut by 6 bases and J by 5 bases, with 22 bases left in between. The length of the CDR3 is 16 residues. Germline-derived CDR1 and CDR2 are KGHSH and LQKENI. Here the CDR3 reads CASSPRMAVESETQYF. The DNA of the CDR3 is TGTGCCAGCTCTCCCCGAATGGCGGTGGAATCGGAGACCCAGTACTTC.

The gene calls are TRBV15 and TRBJ1-1; D gene unclear. Per the germline V gene, CDR1 is LNHNV and CDR2 is YYDKDF (reference sequence). With 1 base removed from V and 1 base from J, the gap between germline ends came to 10 bases. The length of the CDR3 is 15 residues. This chain's CDR3 is CATSRVGRKNTEAFF. The CDR3 DNA reads as TGTGCCACCAGCAGAGTCGGCAGGAAGAACACTGAAGCTTTCTTT.

This clone was found once. J is TRBJ2-3 and V is TRBV19; 7 nucleotides match TRBD2. V was pared by 1 base and J by 4 bases, with 2 bases of the junction left unmatched. This CDR3 is built from 14 residues. Germline V gene sequence: CDR1 LNHDA, CDR2 SQIVND (reference sequence). The CDR3 protein is CASSIGRGADTQYF. In nucleotides, the CDR3 is TGTGCCAGTAGTATAGGACGGGGGGCAGATACGCAGTATTTT. The complete variable domain, with remaining parts taken from reference TRBV19 and TRBJ2-3, reads DGGITQSPKYLFRKEGQNVTLSCEQNLNHDAMYWYRQDPGQGLRLIYYSQIVNDFQKGDIAEGYSVSREKKESFPLTVTSAQKNPTAFYLCASSIGRGADTQYFGPGTRLTVL.

The chain is built from TRBV7-2 and TRBJ2-7, with 8 nucleotides matching TRBD1. The germline CDR1 and CDR2 sequences are SGHTA and FQGNSA. The CDR3 runs to 14 residues. V dropped 5 bases and J dropped 0; count of bases not matched to a gene: 3. CDR3 in DNA: TGTGCCAGCAGCCGGGACAGGAGCTCCTACGAGCAGTACTTC. This codes for CASSRDRSSYEQYF.

Of note for this clone: The same CDR3 can be traced to other DNA sequences in this sample. The V and J genes are TRBV18 and TRBJ2-5, with D hard to call. The CDR3 runs to 14 residues. The germline V gene has CDR1 KGHSH and CDR2 LQKENI. V was pared by 0 bases and J by 1 base, with 6 bases between. The CDR3 sequence: CASSPPGSQETQYF. CDR3 in DNA: TGTGCCAGCTCACCACCTGGCTCCCAAGAGACCCAGTACTTC. Using reference TRBV18 and TRBJ2-5 for the parts outside the CDR3, the full variable domain is NAGVMQNPRHLVRRRGQEARLRCSPMKGHSHVYWYRQLPEEGLKFMVYLQKENIIDESGMPKERFSAEFPKEGPSILRIQQVVRGDSAAYFCASSPPGSQETQYFGPGTRLLVL.

The chain has TRBV12-2 and TRBJ2-3; the table's TRBD2 call for D was not verified on the DNA. TRBV12-2 is marked as a pseudogene. The CDR3 consists of 18 residues. In nucleotides, the CDR3 is TGTGCAAGTCGCTTAGTACCCGGGACTAGCGGTAGCACAGATACGCAGTATTTT. Encoded protein: CASRLVPGTSGSTDTQYF.

Here the CDR3 DNA reads TGTGCCATCAGTGAGCTCGCAGATACGCAGTATTTT. It translates to CAISELADTQYF. The chain links TRBV10-3 to TRBJ2-3; D ambiguous. The CDR3 is 12 amino acids. V was shortened by 2 bases and J by 4 bases, with 4 bases between the two germline ends. Germline CDR1 and CDR2: ENHRY and SYGVKD.

CDR3 nucleotides: TGCGCCAGCAGCCACTTAGCACAGGGTTCCGGGGAGCTGTTTTTT. It translates to CASSHLAQGSGELFF. The chain combines TRBV4-3 with TRBJ2-2; maybe TRBD1 (6 bases). CDR1 is LGHNA and CDR2 is YSLEER in the germline V gene. This CDR3 is built from 15 residues. Trimming shortened V by 3 bases and J by 6 bases, and 14 bases separated the two germline ends.

This chain uses TRBV6-6 with TRBJ2-3; tentative D call: TRBD2 (5 bases). This CDR3 region has 12 residues. Germline CDR1 reads MNHNY; CDR2 reads SVGAGI (reference sequence). The V and J ends lost 6 bases and 5 bases respectively, with 9 bases between them. The CDR3 region is CASSRGGDTQYF. The CDR3 DNA sequence: TGTGCCAGCAGCCGGGGTGGAGATACGCAGTATTTT.